The clone carrying this T cell receptor beta chain occurred a few times. This sample was included in a study of identical twins' blood T cells. Whole-study context: Roughly 6 alpha and about 6 beta libraries together yielded 50 million to 65 million reads.

Each TCR cDNA library carried sample-specific barcodes on both ends. Via MiXCR, TCRdb re-called the 5' RACE reads, giving one row per CDR3 protein. The data show 350,000 to 400,000 distinct CDR3 sequences, over 25% seen once. Trimming took off 0 bases at V and 2 bases at J, with 11 bases between the two ends. This CDR3 comprises 15 residues. The germline gives CDR1 DFQATT, CDR2 SNEGSKA (reference sequence). The genes are TRBV20-1 and TRBJ1-3, with a tentative D call TRBD1 (6 bases). This receptor was taken from a woman aged 18 to 49 in good health. The source material was PBMCs. This CDR3 reads CSAREYEGAGNTIYF. The CDR3, as DNA: TGCAGTGCTAGAGAATACGAGGGGGCTGGAAACACCATATATTTT.